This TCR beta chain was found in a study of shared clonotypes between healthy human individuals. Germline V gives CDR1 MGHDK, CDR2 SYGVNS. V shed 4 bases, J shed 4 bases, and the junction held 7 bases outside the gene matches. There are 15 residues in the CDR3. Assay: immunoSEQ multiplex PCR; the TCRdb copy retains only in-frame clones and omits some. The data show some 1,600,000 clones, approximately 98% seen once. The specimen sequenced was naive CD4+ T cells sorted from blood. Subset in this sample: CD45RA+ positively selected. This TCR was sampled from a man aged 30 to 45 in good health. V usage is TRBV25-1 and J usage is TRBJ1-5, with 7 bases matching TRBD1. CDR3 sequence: CASSVGGRGNQPQHF. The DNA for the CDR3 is TGTGCCAGCAGTGTTGGGGGCAGGGGGAATCAGCCCCAGCATTTT.